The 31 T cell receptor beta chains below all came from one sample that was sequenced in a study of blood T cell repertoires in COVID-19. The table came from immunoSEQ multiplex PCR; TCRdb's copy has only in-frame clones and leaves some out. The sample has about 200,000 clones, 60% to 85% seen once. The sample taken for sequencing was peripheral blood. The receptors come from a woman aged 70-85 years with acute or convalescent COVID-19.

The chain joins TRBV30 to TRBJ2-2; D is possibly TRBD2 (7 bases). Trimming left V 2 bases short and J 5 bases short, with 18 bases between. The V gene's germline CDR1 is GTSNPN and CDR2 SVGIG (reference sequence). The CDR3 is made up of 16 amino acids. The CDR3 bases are TGTGCCTGGAGTCCCCTTCGGGGAGGGGGTACCGGGGAGCTGTTTTTT. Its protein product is CAWSPLRGGGTGELFF.

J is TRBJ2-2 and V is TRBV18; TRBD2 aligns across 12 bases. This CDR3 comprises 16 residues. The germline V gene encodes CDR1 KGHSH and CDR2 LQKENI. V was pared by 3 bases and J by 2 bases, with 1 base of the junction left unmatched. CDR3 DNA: TGTGCCAGCTCACCCGGACTAGCGGGAAACACCGGGGAGCTGTTTTTT. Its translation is CASSPGLAGNTGELFF. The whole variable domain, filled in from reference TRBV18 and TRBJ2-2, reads NAGVMQNPRHLVRRRGQEARLRCSPMKGHSHVYWYRQLPEEGLKFMVYLQKENIIDESGMPKERFSAEFPKEGPSILRIQQVVRGDSAAYFCASSPGLAGNTGELFFGEGSRLTVL.

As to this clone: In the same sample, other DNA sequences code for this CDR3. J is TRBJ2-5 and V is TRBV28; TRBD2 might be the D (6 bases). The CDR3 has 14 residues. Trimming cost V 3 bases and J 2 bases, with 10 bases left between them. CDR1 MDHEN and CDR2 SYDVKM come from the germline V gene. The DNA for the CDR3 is TGTGCCAGCAGTTTGTCCCTAGCGCAAGAGACCCAGTACTTC. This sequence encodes CASSLSLAQETQYF.

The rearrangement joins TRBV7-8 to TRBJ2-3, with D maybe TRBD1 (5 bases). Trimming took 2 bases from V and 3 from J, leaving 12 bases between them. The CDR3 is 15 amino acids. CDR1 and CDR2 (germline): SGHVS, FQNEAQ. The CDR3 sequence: CASSLRPGWTDTQYF. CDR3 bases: TGTGCCAGCAGCTTACGGCCAGGGTGGACAGATACGCAGTATTTT.

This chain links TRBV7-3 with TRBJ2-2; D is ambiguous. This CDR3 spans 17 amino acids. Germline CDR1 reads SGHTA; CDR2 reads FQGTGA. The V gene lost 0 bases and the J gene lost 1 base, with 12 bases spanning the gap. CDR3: CASSLTGTGQNTGELFF. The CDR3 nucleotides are TGTGCCAGCAGCTTAACGGGCACCGGCCAGAACACCGGGGAGCTGTTTTTT.

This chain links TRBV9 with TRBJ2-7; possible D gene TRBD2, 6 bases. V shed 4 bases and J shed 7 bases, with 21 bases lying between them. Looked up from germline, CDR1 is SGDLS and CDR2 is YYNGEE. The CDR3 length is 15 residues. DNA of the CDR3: TGTGCCAGCAGCCCCTACTGGGGGGTGTCAGGAGAGCAGTACTTC. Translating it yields CASSPYWGVSGEQYF. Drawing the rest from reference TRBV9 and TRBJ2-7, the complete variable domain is DSGVTQTPKHLITATGQRVTLRCSPRSGDLSVYWYQQSLDQGLQFLIQYYNGEERAKGNILERFSAQQFPDLHSELNLSSLELGDSALYFCASSPYWGVSGEQYFGPGTRLTVT.

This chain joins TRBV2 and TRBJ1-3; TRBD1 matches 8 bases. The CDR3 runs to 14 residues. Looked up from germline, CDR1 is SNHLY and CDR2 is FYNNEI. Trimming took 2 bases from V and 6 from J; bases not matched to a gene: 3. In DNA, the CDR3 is TGTGCCAGCAGTGAACAGGGGGCGGAAAACACCATATATTTT. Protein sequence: CASSEQGAENTIYF.

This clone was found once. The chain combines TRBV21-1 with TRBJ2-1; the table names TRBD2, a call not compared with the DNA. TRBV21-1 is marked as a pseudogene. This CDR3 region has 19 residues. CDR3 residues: CASSKRGRLAGRIYNEQFF. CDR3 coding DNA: TGTGCCAGCAGCAAAAGGGGTCGGCTAGCGGGACGTATCTACAATGAGCAGTTCTTC.

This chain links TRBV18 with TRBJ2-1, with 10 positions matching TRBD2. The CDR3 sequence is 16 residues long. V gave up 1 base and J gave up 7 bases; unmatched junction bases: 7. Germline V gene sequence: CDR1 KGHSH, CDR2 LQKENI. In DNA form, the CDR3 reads TGTGCCAGCTCACCACTTCGAGCGGGAGGGGGGAATGAGCAGTTCTTC. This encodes CASSPLRAGGGNEQFF.

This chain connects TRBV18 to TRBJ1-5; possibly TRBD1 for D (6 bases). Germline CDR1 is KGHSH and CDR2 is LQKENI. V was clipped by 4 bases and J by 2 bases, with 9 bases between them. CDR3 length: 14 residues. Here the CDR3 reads CASSHRDGNQPQHF. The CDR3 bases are TGTGCCAGCTCACACAGGGATGGCAATCAGCCCCAGCATTTT.

CDR3 DNA: TGTGCCAGCAGCGGCAGGACTAGCGGACGGACCCGGTTGTCGGGGGAGCAGTTCTTC. Translation gives CASSGRTSGRTRLSGEQFF. The V call is TRBV5-8, the J call TRBJ2-1; 10 nucleotides match TRBD2. The CDR3 is 19 amino acids. V shed 4 bases, J shed 10 bases, and the junction held 23 bases outside the gene matches. The germline CDR1 and CDR2 sequences are SGHTS and YDEGEE.

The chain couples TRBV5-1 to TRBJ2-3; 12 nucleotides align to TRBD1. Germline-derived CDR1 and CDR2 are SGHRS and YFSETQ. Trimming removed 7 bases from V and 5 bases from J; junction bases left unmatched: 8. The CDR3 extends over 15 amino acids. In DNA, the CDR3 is TGCGCCAGCGCGGGACAGGGGGCGCTGGGAGATACGCAGTATTTT. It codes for CASAGQGALGDTQYF.

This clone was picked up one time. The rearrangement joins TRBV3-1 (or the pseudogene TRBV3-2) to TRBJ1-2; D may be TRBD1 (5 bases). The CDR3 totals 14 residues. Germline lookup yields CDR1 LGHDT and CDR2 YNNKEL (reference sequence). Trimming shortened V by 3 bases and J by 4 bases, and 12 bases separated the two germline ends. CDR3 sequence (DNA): TGTGCCAGCAGCCAGACAGCCAGCCCCTATGGCTACACCTTC. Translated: CASSQTASPYGYTF.

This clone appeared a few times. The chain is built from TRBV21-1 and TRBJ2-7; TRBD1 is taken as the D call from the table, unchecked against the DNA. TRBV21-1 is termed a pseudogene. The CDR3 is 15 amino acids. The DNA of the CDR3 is TGTGCCAGCAGCCCTTATTCCACAGGGTGGTACGAGCAGTACTTC. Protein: CASSPYSTGWYEQYF.

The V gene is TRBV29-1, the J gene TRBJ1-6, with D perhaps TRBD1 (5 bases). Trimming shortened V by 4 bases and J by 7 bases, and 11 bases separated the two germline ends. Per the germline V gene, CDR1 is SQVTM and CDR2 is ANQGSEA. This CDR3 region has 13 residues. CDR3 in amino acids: CSVAGKGNSPLHF. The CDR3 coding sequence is TGCAGCGTTGCAGGGAAGGGGAATTCACCCCTCCACTTT.

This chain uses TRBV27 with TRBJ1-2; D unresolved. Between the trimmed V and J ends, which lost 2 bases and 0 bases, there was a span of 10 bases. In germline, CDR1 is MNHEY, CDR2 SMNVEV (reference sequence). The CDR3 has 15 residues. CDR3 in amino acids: CASSLNGGANYGYTF. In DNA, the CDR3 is TGTGCCAGCAGTTTAAACGGAGGAGCTAACTATGGCTACACCTTC.

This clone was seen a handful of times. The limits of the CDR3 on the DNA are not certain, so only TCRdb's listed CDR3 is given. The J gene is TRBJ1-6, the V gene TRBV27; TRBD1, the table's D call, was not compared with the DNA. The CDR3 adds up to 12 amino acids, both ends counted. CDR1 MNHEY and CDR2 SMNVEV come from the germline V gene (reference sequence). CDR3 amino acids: CASSSSGQLLHF.

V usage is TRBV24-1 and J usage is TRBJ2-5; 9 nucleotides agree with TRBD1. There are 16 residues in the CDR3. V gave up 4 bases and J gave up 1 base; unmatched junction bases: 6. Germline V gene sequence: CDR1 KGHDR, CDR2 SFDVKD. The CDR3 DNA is TGTGCCACCAGTGAGTGGACAGGGGAGATCCAAGAGACCCAGTACTTC. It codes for CATSEWTGEIQETQYF.

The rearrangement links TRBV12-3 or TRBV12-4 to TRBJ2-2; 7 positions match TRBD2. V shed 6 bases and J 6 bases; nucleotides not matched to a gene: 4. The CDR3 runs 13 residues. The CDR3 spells CASRETSSGELFF. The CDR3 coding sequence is TGTGCCAGCAGGGAGACTAGCTCCGGGGAGCTGTTTTTT.

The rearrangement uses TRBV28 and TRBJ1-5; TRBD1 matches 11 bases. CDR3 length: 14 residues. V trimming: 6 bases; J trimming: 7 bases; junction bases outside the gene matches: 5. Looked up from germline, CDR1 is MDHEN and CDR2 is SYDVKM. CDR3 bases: TGTGCCAGCAGGGGCGGGACAGGGGGGCAGCCCCAGCATTTT. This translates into CASRGGTGGQPQHF.

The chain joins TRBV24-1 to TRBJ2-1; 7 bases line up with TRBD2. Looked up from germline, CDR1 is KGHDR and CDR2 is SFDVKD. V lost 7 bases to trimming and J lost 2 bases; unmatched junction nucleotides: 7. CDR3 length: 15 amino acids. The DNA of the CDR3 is TGTGCCACCAGCCCTAGCGGAAGTCCCTACAATGAGCAGTTCTTC. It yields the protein CATSPSGSPYNEQFF.

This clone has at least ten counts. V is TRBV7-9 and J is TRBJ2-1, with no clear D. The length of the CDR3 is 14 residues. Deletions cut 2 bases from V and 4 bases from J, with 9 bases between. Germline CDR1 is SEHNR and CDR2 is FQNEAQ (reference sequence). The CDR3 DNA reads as TGTGCCAGCAGCTTACTAGACTCATACAATGAGCAGTTCTTC. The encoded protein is CASSLLDSYNEQFF.

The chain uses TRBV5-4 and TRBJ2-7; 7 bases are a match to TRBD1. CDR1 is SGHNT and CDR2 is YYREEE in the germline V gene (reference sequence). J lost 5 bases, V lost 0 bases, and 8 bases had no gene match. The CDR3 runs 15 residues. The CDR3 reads CASSLGDRVSDEQYF. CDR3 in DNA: TGTGCCAGCAGCTTGGGTGACAGGGTTAGTGACGAGCAGTACTTC.

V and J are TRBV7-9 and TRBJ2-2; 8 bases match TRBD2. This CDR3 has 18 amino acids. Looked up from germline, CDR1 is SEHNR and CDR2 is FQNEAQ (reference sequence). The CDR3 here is CASSPAGGHPSNTGELFF. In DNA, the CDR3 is TGTGCTAGTAGTCCGGCGGGAGGCCATCCTTCGAACACCGGGGAGCTGTTTTTT.

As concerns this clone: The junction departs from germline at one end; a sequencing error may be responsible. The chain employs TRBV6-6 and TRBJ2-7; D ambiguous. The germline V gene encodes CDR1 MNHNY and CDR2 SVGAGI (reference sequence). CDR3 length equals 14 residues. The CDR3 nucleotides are TGTGCCAGCAGTTATAGACAAGTCTCCAACGAGCAGTACTTC. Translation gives CASSYRQVSNEQYF.

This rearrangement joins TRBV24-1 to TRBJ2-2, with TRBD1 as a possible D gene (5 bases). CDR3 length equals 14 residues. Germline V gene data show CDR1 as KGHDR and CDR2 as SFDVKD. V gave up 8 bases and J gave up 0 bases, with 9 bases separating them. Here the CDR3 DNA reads TGTGCCACCACCGGCAGGGCGAACACCGGGGAGCTGTTTTTT. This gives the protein CATTGRANTGELFF.

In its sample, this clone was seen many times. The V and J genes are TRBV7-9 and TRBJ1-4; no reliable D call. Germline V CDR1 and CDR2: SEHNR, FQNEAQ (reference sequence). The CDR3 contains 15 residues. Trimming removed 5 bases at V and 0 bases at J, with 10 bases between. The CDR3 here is CASSPGVATNEKLFF. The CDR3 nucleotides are TGTGCCAGCAGCCCGGGAGTGGCAACTAATGAAAAACTGTTTTTT.

The CDR3 is CASSSTGGQPQHF. DNA of the CDR3: TGTGCCAGTAGTTCAACAGGGGGCCAGCCCCAGCATTTT. V usage is TRBV19 and J usage is TRBJ1-5; 9 bases line up with TRBD1. Germline CDR1 LNHDA, CDR2 SQIVND (reference sequence). With V trimmed by 5 bases and J by 7 bases, 3 bases remained unmatched. The CDR3 has 13 residues.

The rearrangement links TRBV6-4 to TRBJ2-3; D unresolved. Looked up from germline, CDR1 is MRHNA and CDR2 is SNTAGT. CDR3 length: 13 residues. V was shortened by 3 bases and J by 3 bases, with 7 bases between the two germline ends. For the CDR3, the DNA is TGTGCCAGCAGTGAAGGAGCGACAGATACGCAGTATTTT. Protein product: CASSEGATDTQYF.

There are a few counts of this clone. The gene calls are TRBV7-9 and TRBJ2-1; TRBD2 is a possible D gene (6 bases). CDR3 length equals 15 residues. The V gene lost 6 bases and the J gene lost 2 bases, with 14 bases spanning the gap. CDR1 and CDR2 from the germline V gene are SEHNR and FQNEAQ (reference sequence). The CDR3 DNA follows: TGTGCCAGCAGAGAGTGGGGGGATACCTACAATGAGCAGTTCTTC. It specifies CASREWGDTYNEQFF.

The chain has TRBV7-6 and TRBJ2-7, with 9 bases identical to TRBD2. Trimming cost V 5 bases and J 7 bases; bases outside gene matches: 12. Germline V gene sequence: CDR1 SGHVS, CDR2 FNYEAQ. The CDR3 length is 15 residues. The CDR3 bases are TGTGCCAGCAGCCGGATCCTAGCGGGACCCGGGGAGCAGTACTTC. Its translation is CASSRILAGPGEQYF.